This T cell receptor (beta chain) appears in the sequencing data of a study of blood T cell repertoires in COVID-19. About the research overall: The analysed material was cDNA or gDNA that came from T cells, B-cell-depleted T cells, or PBMCs.

Measured with immunoSEQ multiplex PCR; TCRdb has only the in-frame clones, and not every one. The data contain tens of thousands of clones, about 91% of them singletons. This CDR3 comprises 13 residues. Germline values: CDR1 MNHEY, CDR2 SMNVEV (reference sequence). About this clone: One junction end disagrees with the germline gene, perhaps due to a read error.

Sequencing used peripheral blood. The receptor was derived from a man in his forties with COVID-19, enrolled during active disease. The chain joins TRBV27 to TRBJ2-7; no firm D call. Here the CDR3 DNA reads TGTGCCAGCAGTTTACAACAGCCCTACGCGCAGTACTTC. It encodes CASSLQQPYAQYF.